The rows below give T cell receptor beta chains drawn from one sample of a study of blood T cell repertoires in COVID-19. Only in-frame clones appear in the TCRdb table, and some are missing; sequencing was by immunoSEQ multiplex PCR. The sample gives some 120,000 clones, approximately 77% of which show up once; roughly 7.3% is in the top ten. Specimen: peripheral blood. Receptors originate from a human donor in a cohort sampled during active COVID-19. Each CDR3 is given with its conserved first and last residue. Each record gives: D gene, CDR3 length, J gene, clone size, V gene, CDR3 DNA, CDR3 protein. The D gene is left open where the match is weak. Only part of the rows carry a size: once, few, many, or a class if the clone is expanded.

TRBD1	19	TRBJ1-4	-	TRBV4-1	TGCGCCAGCAGCCAAGGGCCTTTGATGGACAGGGCAACTAATGAAAAACTGTTTTTT	CASSQGPLMDRATNEKLFF
-	12	TRBJ1-2	-	TRBV20-1	TGCAGTGCTAGTAACAGGGACAATGGCTACACCTTC	CSASNRDNGYTF
TRBD1	15	TRBJ1-3	-	TRBV5-6	TGTGCCAGCAGCGACAGGGTTTTATCTGGAAACACCATATATTTT	CASSDRVLSGNTIYF
TRBD2	15	TRBJ2-3	-	TRBV19	TGTGCCAGTAGTACTTGGGGGGGAGGGGCAGATACGCAGTATTTT	CASSTWGGGADTQYF
TRBD1	13	TRBJ1-2	-	TRBV27	TGTGCCAGCAGCGGACAGGGGTTGTATGGCTACACCTTC	CASSGQGLYGYTF
TRBD1	14	TRBJ2-7	-	TRBV7-8	TGTGCCAGCAGCTTAGGCAGGGGGCTCTACGAGCAGTACTTC	CASSLGRGLYEQYF
TRBD1	15	TRBJ1-2	-	TRBV6-5	TGTGCCAGCAGTTCTGATCGACAGGGTAACTATGGCTACACCTTC	CASSSDRQGNYGYTF
TRBD2	12	TRBJ2-1	-	TRBV5-1	TGCGCCAGCAGCTGGACTAGAGGTGAGCAGTTCTTC	CASSWTRGEQFF
TRBD1	15	TRBJ1-2	-	TRBV7-9	TGTGCCAGCAGCCTCCGGCCCAGGGGGGACTATGGCTACACCTTC	CASSLRPRGDYGYTF
-	15	TRBJ2-7	-	TRBV24-1	TGTGCCACCAGTGACCCCCGGGTCGACTCCTACGAGCAGTACTTC	CATSDPRVDSYEQYF
TRBD2	14	TRBJ2-3	-	TRBV6-5	TGTGCCAGCAGCGCGGGAGAGGCAGGAGATACGCAGTATTTT	CASSAGEAGDTQYF
TRBD1	15	TRBJ1-6	once	TRBV5-4	TGTGCCAGCAGCTCCCATTCAGGGGGAAATTCACCCCTCCACTTT	CASSSHSGGNSPLHF
TRBD2	16	TRBJ2-7	few	TRBV28	TGTGCCAGCAGTATCCCGTGGACTAGAATAACCTACGAGCAGTACTTC	CASSIPWTRITYEQYF
-	14	TRBJ2-5	-	TRBV5-5	TGTGCCAGCAGCTTCTCGCAGGGGGGTGAGACCCAGTACTTC	CASSFSQGGETQYF
-	13	TRBJ2-7	-	TRBV5-6	TGTGCCAGCAGCTTAGCTAGCTCCTACGAGCAGTACTTC	CASSLASSYEQYF
-	15	TRBJ1-2	-	TRBV9	TGTGCCAGCAGCGTGACTGGGGCGCTAAACTATGGCTACACCTTC	CASSVTGALNYGYTF
TRBD1	15	TRBJ1-4	-	TRBV5-6	TGTGCCAGCAGCTCGACAGGGGCAACTAATGAAAAACTGTTTTTT	CASSSTGATNEKLFF
-	14	TRBJ2-7	once	TRBV13	TGTGCCAGCAGCTTAGAAGGGGATTCCGGCGAGCAGTACTTC	CASSLEGDSGEQYF
TRBD2	11	TRBJ2-7	-	TRBV3-1/TRBV3-2	TGTGCCAGCGCTAGCGGATACGAGCAGTACTTC	CASASGYEQYF
-	15	TRBJ2-3	-	TRBV6-4	TGTGCCAGCAGTGAGACAGGTCCCGACACAGATACGCAGTATTTT	CASSETGPDTDTQYF
TRBD1	12	TRBJ1-2	-	TRBV27	TGTGCCAGCGGGGACAGGGGGGATGGCTACACCTTC	CASGDRGDGYTF
-	14	TRBJ2-7	-	TRBV7-8	TGTGCCAGCAGCTTAATTGCGGGTTCCTACGAGCAGTACTTC	CASSLIAGSYEQYF
TRBD1	14	TRBJ1-2	-	TRBV27	TGTGCCAGCCTTAACCGGGACAGGGTGAATGGCTACACCTTC	CASLNRDRVNGYTF
-	16	TRBJ2-7	once	TRBV27	TGTGCCAGCAGTTTATCGTCGGCAGGGGCTCCTTACGAGCAGTACTTC	CASSLSSAGAPYEQYF
-	15	TRBJ2-4	-	TRBV5-1	TGCGCCAGCAGCTTGGCGCAGGGGACGAGGAACATTCAGTACTTC	CASSLAQGTRNIQYF
-	14	TRBJ2-7	-	TRBV24-1	TGTGCCACCAGTGAAGGGGTTGGAGCGAACGAGCAGTACTTC	CATSEGVGANEQYF
-	15	TRBJ1-1	-	TRBV21-1	TGTGCCAGCAGCGTACCCTCAGGGCAGAACACTGAAGCTTTCTTT	CASSVPSGQNTEAFF
-	14	TRBJ1-2	-	TRBV4-1	TGCGCCAGCAGCCAACCAGGTCGTAACTATGGCTACACCTTC	CASSQPGRNYGYTF
-	15	TRBJ2-1	-	TRBV4-1	TGCGCCAGCAGCGGGGGGGCAAGCTCCTACAATGAGCAGTTCTTC	CASSGGASSYNEQFF
TRBD1	14	TRBJ2-7	-	TRBV6-5	TGTGCCAGCAGTTCCGGGACAGACTCCTACGAGCAGTACTTC	CASSSGTDSYEQYF
-	14	TRBJ1-3	-	TRBV5-4	TGTGCCAGCAACAACAGGTACTCTGGAAACACCATATATTTT	CASNNRYSGNTIYF
-	15	TRBJ1-2	-	TRBV7-2	TGTGCCAGCAGCTCCGGGACAACATTCAACTATGGCTACACCTTC	CASSSGTTFNYGYTF
-	16	TRBJ2-3	-	TRBV28	TGTGCCAGCAGTTCCTTGGGTGGGGCTGGCACAGATACGCAGTATTTT	CASSSLGGAGTDTQYF
-	14	TRBJ2-7	-	TRBV11-3	TGTGCCAGCAGCAGAGTCGTGACATCCTACGAGCAGTACTTC	CASSRVVTSYEQYF
TRBD2	16	TRBJ2-1	-	TRBV10-3	TGTGCCATCAGTGATCTTAGCGGGAGCTCCTACAATGAGCAGTTCTTC	CAISDLSGSSYNEQFF
-	13	TRBJ1-1	-	TRBV6-5	TGTGCCAGCAGGGCAGGTGGGAGCACTGAAGCTTTCTTT	CASRAGGSTEAFF
-	15	TRBJ1-4	-	TRBV2	TGTGCCAGCAGTGACCCCCTAGGCACCTCACTCAAACTGTTTTTT	CASSDPLGTSLKLFF
-	16	TRBJ1-2	once	TRBV11-2	TGTGCCAGCAGCTTAGAGACAGTTTGGGACAAAGATGGCTACACCTTC	CASSLETVWDKDGYTF
TRBD1	13	TRBJ1-1	-	TRBV10-1	TGCGCCACCCAACAGGGGGTGAACACTGAAGCTTTCTTT	CATQQGVNTEAFF
TRBD1	15	TRBJ1-1	-	TRBV20-1	TGCAGTGCTAGTGACAGGGACACCTTTGACACTGAAGCTTTCTTT	CSASDRDTFDTEAFF
-	15	TRBJ2-3	-	TRBV9	TGTGCCAGCAGCCCCCGGGACTCGCTTGCAGATACGCAGTATTTT	CASSPRDSLADTQYF
-	16	TRBJ1-1	-	TRBV6-6	TGTGCCAGCAGCCCCGCGAGGGGGGGGACAAACACTGAAGCTTTCTTT	CASSPARGGTNTEAFF